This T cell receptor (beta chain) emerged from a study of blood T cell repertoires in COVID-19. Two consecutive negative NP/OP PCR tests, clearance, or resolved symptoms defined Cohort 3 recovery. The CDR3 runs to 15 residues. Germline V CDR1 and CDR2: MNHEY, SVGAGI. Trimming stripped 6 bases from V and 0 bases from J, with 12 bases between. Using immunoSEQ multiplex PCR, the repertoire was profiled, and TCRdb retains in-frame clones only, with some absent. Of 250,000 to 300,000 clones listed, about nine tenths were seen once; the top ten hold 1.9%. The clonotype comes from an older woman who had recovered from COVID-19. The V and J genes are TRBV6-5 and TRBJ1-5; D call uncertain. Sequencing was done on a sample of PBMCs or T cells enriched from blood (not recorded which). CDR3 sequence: CASRLTEYSNQPQHF. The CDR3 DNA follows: TGTGCCAGCAGACTCACAGAATATAGCAATCAGCCCCAGCATTTT.